Included here is one T cell receptor (beta chain) sequence, with context. The CDR3 has 14 amino acids. CDR1 is SEHNR, CDR2 FQNEAQ, per germline (reference sequence). V dropped 5 bases and J dropped 1; count of bases not matched to a gene: 3. In the authors' methods: Amplified reference gene primers provided the basis for estimating nucleated cell counts. TCRdb's table, derived via immunoSEQ multiplex PCR, lists solely in-frame clones and lacks some. From that table come the V and J calls and clone size; the DNA was used to work out D and trimming. The sample has 250,000 or so clones; nearly 90% are singletons. This sample was included in a study of blood T cell repertoires in COVID-19. The wider study: The United States, Italy and Spain were the sources of the acute and convalescent COVID-19 samples.

This TCR was sampled from a man aged 18-30 years with active or convalescent COVID-19. The rearrangement links TRBV7-9 to TRBJ1-1; 8 positions agree with TRBD1. Sequencing was carried out using peripheral blood. The CDR3 region is CASSTGQGNTEAFF. DNA for the CDR3: TGTGCCAGCAGCACCGGACAGGGGAACACTGAAGCTTTCTTT.